This TCR beta chain came from a study of cytotoxic CD8 clonotypes in ibrutinib-treated CLL. About the research overall: Timing of response sample collection was a median about twelve months after treatment start, with a range of 6 to 36.

The CDR3 is made up of 13 amino acids. Trimming took off 10 bases at V and 7 bases at J, with 16 bases between the two ends. Germline V CDR1 and CDR2: LNHDA, SQIVND (reference sequence). Generated by immunoSEQ multiplex PCR, the TCRdb table keeps only in-frame clones and is missing some. This sample carries about 140,000 clones, around 93% of them seen once, and the ten largest clones take approximately 10%. This receptor was obtained from a human donor with chronic lymphocytic leukemia. Source: PBMCs, taken after 12 months of ibrutinib treatment. V usage is TRBV19 and J usage is TRBJ1-4; D remains unclear. The CDR3 region is CATVGLGGEKLFF. The CDR3, as DNA: TGTGCCACCGTGGGCCTTGGAGGTGAAAAACTGTTTTTT.